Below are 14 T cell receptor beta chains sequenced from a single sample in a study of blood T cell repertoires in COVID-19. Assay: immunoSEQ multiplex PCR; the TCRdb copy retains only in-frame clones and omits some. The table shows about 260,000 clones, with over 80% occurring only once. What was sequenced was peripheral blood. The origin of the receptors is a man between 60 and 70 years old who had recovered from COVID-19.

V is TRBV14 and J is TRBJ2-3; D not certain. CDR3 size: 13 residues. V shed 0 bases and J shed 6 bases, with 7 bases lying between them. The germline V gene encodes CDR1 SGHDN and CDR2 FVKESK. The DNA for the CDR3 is TGTGCCAGCAGCCAAGATCTGGGCGATACGCAGTATTTT. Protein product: CASSQDLGDTQYF.

In DNA form, the CDR3 reads TGCGCCAGCAGCTTGGCCGGGGTTTTCTACGAGCAGTACTTC. Its protein is CASSLAGVFYEQYF. The V and J genes are TRBV5-1 and TRBJ2-7, with D perhaps TRBD2 (5 bases). The CDR3 length is 14 residues. Germline V gives CDR1 SGHRS, CDR2 YFSETQ. V gave up 0 bases and J gave up 3 bases, with 10 bases separating them.

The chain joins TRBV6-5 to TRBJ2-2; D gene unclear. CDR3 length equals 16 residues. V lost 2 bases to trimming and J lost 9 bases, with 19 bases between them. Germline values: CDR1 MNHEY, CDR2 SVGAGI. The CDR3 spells CASSYVSLGLPRELFF. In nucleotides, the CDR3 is TGTGCCAGCAGTTACGTTAGCCTGGGTCTGCCCAGGGAGCTGTTTTTT.

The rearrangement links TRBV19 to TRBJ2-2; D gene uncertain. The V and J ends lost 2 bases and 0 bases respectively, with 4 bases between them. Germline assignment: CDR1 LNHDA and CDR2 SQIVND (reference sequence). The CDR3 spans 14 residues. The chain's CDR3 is CASSITANTGELFF. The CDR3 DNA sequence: TGTGCCAGTAGTATAACAGCGAACACCGGGGAGCTGTTTTTT. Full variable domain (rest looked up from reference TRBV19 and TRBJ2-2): DGGITQSPKYLFRKEGQNVTLSCEQNLNHDAMYWYRQDPGQGLRLIYYSQIVNDFQKGDIAEGYSVSREKKESFPLTVTSAQKNPTAFYLCASSITANTGELFFGEGSRLTVL.

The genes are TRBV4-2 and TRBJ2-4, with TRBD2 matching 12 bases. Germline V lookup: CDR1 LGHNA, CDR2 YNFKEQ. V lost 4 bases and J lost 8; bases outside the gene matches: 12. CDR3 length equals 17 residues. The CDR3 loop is CASSLNGLAGIVDIQYF. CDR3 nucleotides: TGTGCCAGCAGCCTCAACGGACTAGCGGGAATAGTGGACATTCAGTACTTC.

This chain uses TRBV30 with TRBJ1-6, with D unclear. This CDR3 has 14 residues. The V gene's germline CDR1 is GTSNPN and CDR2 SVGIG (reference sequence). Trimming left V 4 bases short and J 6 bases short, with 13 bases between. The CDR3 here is CAWNGLGSNSPLHF. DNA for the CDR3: TGTGCCTGGAATGGTCTCGGGAGTAATTCACCCCTCCACTTT.

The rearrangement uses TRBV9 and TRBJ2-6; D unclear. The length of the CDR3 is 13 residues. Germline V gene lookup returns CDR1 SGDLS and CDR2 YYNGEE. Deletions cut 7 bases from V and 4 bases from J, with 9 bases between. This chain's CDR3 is CASGHAGANVLTF. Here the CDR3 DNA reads TGTGCCAGCGGGCATGCCGGGGCCAACGTCCTGACTTTC.

CDR3 sequence: CATSRAWAGTDEKLFF. CDR3 nucleotide sequence: TGTGCCACCAGCAGGGCCTGGGCAGGGACTGATGAAAAACTGTTTTTT. The V gene is TRBV15, the J gene TRBJ1-4, with D possibly TRBD1 on 5 matching bases. Germline CDR1 reads LNHNV; CDR2 reads YYDKDF (reference sequence). There are 16 residues in the CDR3. Trimming took 3 bases from V and 6 from J, leaving 17 bases between them.

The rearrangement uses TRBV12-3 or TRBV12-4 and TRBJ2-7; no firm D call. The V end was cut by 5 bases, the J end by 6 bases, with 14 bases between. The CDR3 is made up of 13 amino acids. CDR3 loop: CASSTPRGGEQYF. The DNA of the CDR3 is TGTGCCAGCAGTACCCCGCGAGGTGGCGAGCAGTACTTC.

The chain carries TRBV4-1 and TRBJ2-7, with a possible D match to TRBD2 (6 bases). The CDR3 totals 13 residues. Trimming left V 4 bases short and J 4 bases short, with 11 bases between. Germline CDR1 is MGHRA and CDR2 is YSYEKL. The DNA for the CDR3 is TGCGCCAGCAGCCTGAACGCGGGGTACGAGCAGTACTTC. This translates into CASSLNAGYEQYF.

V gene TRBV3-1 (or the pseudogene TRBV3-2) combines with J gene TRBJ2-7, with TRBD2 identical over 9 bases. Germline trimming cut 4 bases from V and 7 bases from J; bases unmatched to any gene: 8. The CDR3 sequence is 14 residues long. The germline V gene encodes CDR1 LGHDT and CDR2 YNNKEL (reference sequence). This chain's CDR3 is CASSPLGLAGEQYF. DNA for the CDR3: TGTGCCAGCAGCCCACTGGGACTAGCTGGGGAGCAGTACTTC.

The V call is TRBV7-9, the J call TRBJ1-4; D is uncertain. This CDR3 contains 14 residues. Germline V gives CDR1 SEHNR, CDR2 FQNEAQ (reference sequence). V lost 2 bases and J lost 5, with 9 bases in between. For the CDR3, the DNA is TGTGCCAGCAGCTTAAGAGGCAGAAATGAAAAACTGTTTTTT. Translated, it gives CASSLRGRNEKLFF.

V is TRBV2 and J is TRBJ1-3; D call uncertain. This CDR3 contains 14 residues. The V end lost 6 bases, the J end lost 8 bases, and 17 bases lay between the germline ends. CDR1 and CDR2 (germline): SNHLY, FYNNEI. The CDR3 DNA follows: TGTGCCAGCAGGCAAGCAAACGACGGGGACACCATATATTTT. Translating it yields CASRQANDGDTIYF.

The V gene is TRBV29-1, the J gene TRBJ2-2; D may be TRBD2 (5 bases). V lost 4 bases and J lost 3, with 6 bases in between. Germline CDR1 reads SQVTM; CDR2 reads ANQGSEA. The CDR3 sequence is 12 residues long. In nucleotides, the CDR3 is TGCAGCGTTGGGGGAGACACCGGGGAGCTGTTTTTT. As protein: CSVGGDTGELFF.